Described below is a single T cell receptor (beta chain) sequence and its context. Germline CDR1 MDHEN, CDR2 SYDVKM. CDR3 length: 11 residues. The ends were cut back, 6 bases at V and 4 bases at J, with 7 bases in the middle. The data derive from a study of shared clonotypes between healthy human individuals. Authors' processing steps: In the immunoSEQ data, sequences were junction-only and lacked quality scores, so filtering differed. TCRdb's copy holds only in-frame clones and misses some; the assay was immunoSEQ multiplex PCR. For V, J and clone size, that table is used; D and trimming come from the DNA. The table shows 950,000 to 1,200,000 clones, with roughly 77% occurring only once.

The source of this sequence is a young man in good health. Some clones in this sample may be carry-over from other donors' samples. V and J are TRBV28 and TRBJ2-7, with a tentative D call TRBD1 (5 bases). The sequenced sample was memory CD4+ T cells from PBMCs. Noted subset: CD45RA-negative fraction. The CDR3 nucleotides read TGTGCCAGCAGGGGGCAGTACGAGCAGTACTTC. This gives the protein CASRGQYEQYF.